This TCR beta chain was found in a study of blood T cell repertoires in COVID-19. The V gene lost 5 bases and the J gene lost 3 bases, with 9 bases spanning the gap. The CDR3 length is 13 residues. CDR1 and CDR2 from the germline V gene are LNHDA and SQIVND (reference sequence). Per the original methods: Quantification of nucleated cells was approximated via reference gene primer amplification. Assay used: immunoSEQ multiplex PCR; TCRdb lists only in-frame clones, some missing. From that table come the V and J calls and clone size; the DNA was used to work out D and trimming. The sample lists a few hundred thousand clones; about 90% were seen once.

The genes are TRBV19 and TRBJ2-3, with TRBD2 as a possible D gene (5 bases). The clonotype originates from a woman aged 45-59 years who had been exposed to COVID-19. The sequencing input was PBMCs or T cells enriched from blood (not recorded which). As DNA, the CDR3 is TGTGCCAGTAGTCGCGGACTTACAGATACGCAGTATTTT. It codes for CASSRGLTDTQYF.